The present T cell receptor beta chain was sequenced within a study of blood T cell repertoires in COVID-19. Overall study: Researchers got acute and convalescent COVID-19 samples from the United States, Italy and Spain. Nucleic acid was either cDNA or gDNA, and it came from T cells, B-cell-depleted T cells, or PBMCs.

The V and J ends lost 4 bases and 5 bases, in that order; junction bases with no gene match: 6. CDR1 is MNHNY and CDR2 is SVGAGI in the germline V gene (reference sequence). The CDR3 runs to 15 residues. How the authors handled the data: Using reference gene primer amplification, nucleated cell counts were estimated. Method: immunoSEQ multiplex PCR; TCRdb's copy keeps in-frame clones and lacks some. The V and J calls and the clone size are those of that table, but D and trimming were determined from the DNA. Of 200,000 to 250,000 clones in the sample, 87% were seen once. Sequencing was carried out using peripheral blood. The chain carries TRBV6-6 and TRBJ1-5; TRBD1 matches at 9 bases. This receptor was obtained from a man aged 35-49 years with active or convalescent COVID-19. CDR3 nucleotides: TGTGCCAGCAGTTCGCCGACAGGGGGTTATCAGCCCCAGCATTTT. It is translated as CASSSPTGGYQPQHF.